Shown below are 13 T cell receptor beta chains from a single sample sequenced in a study of cytotoxic CD8 clonotypes in ibrutinib-treated CLL. Assay: immunoSEQ multiplex PCR; the TCRdb copy retains only in-frame clones and omits some. This sample carries around 310,000 clones, around four fifths of them seen once, and the ten largest clones take over 6.5%. The material was PBMCs, obtained before ibrutinib treatment. These receptors came from a human donor with chronic lymphocytic leukemia.

V is TRBV11-2 and J is TRBJ1-2; possible D gene TRBD1, 5 bases. This CDR3 comprises 14 residues. Trimming left V 6 bases short and J 4 bases short, with 15 bases between. Germline CDR1 and CDR2: SGHAT and FQNNGV. The CDR3 protein is CASSRLGASYGYTF. CDR3 DNA sequence: TGTGCCAGCAGTCGATTAGGGGCCTCCTATGGCTACACCTTC.

The gene calls are TRBV9 and TRBJ2-7, with D perhaps TRBD1 (5 bases). Trimming pared 4 bases from V and 1 base from J, leaving 12 bases between. CDR3 length: 14 residues. CDR1 and CDR2 from the germline V gene are SGDLS and YYNGEE. The CDR3 reads CASSPRTNSYEQYF. The CDR3 region has the DNA TGTGCCAGCAGCCCTCGGACAAATTCCTACGAGCAGTACTTC.

The J gene is TRBJ2-1, the V gene TRBV5-1; D ambiguous. The V and J ends lost 4 bases and 3 bases respectively, with 11 bases between them. The CDR3 consists of 14 residues. Per the germline V gene, CDR1 is SGHRS and CDR2 is YFSETQ. The CDR3 DNA reads TGCGCCAGCAGCCCTGGAGACGGCTACAATGAGCAGTTCTTC. Residues: CASSPGDGYNEQFF.

The rearrangement links TRBV7-9 to TRBJ2-1; D remains ambiguous. This CDR3 is 16 amino acids long. With 1 base removed from V and 1 base from J, the gap between germline ends came to 11 bases. CDR1 is SEHNR, CDR2 FQNEAQ, per germline (reference sequence). The CDR3 coding sequence is TGTGCCAGCAGCTTAGACCCGGGTTCGTCCTACAATGAGCAGTTCTTC. Its translation is CASSLDPGSSYNEQFF.

J is TRBJ1-1 and V is TRBV6-6; the D gene is possibly TRBD1 (6 bases). Trimming took off 0 bases at V and 4 bases at J, with 9 bases between the two ends. The CDR3 is 14 residues long. Germline-derived CDR1 and CDR2 are MNHNY and SVGAGI (reference sequence). The CDR3 loop reads CASSYSGGRTEAFF. CDR3 nucleotides: TGTGCCAGCAGTTACTCCGGGGGGCGCACTGAAGCTTTCTTT.

The chain is built from TRBV7-2 and TRBJ2-5, with 10 nucleotides matching TRBD2. V was clipped by 0 bases and J by 5 bases; unmatched bases: 6. The germline V gene has CDR1 SGHTA and CDR2 FQGNSA. The length of the CDR3 is 16 residues. The CDR3 DNA reads as TGTGCCAGCAGCTTAGCGAGCACTAGCGGGATGGAGACCCAGTACTTC. This gives the protein CASSLASTSGMETQYF.

The J gene is TRBJ2-7, the V gene TRBV5-4, with TRBD1 matching over 8 bases. This CDR3 has 14 residues. CDR1 is SGHNT and CDR2 is YYREEE in the germline V gene (reference sequence). J lost 4 bases, V lost 3 bases, and 6 bases had no gene match. This CDR3 is CASSSTGGGYEQYF. For the CDR3, the DNA is TGTGCCAGCAGCTCCACAGGGGGAGGTTACGAGCAGTACTTC. The whole variable domain, remainder taken from reference TRBV5-4 and TRBJ2-7, is ETGVTQSPTHLIKTRGQQVTLRCSSQSGHNTVSWYQQALGQGPQFIFQYYREEENGRGNFPPRFSGLQFPNYSSELNVNALELDDSALYLCASSSTGGGYEQYFGPGTRLTVT.

The chain links TRBV11-1 to TRBJ2-5, with D perhaps assigned TRBD1 or TRBD2 (5 bases each). Trimming removed 6 bases from V and 1 base from J, with 9 bases in between. Germline assignment: CDR1 SGHAT and CDR2 FQDESV (reference sequence). CDR3 length: 13 residues. CDR3 amino acids: CASRRGAQETQYF. CDR3 bases: TGTGCCAGCAGGAGAGGGGCCCAAGAGACCCAGTACTTC. Complete variable domain (other parts from reference TRBV11-1 and TRBJ2-5): EAEVAQSPRYKITEKSQAVAFWCDPISGHATLYWYRQILGQGPELLVQFQDESVVDDSQLPKDRFSAERLKGVDSTLKIQPAELGDSAMYLCASRRGAQETQYFGPGTRLLVL.

This chain uses TRBV12-5 with TRBJ1-1, with no clear D. CDR1 is LGHNT, CDR2 FRNRAP, per germline. This CDR3 has 11 residues. V was pared by 3 bases and J by 8 bases, with 7 bases between. CDR3 in DNA: TGTGCTAGTGGTTTCGGAGAAGAAGCTTTCTTT. This translates into CASGFGEEAFF.

The V gene is TRBV27, the J gene TRBJ2-5; tentatively, D is TRBD1 or TRBD2 (5 bases each). V was shortened by 5 bases and J by 1 base, with 14 bases between the two germline ends. The germline V gene has CDR1 MNHEY and CDR2 SMNVEV (reference sequence). CDR3 size: 15 residues. The CDR3 nucleotides are TGTGCCAGCAGTCCCCTCGGGACCTCCCAAGAGACCCAGTACTTC. It is translated as CASSPLGTSQETQYF.

This clone was recorded only once. The CDR3 DNA is TGTGCCAGCAGCTTGACAAACACAGACAATGAGCAGTTCTTC. The encoded protein is CASSLTNTDNEQFF. V is TRBV7-2 and J is TRBJ2-1, with no clear D. This CDR3 has 14 residues. CDR1 SGHTA and CDR2 FQGNSA come from the germline V gene. Trimming removed 3 bases from V and 5 bases from J, with 11 bases in between. The full variable domain, in which reference TRBV7-2 and TRBJ2-1 provide the parts outside the CDR3, is GAGVSQSPSNKVTEKGKDVELRCDPISGHTALYWYRQSLGQGLEFLIYFQGNSAPDKSGLPSDRFSAERTGGSVSTLTIQRTQQEDSAVYLCASSLTNTDNEQFFGPGTRLTVL.

This rearrangement joins TRBV5-5 to TRBJ2-7, with TRBD2 as a possible D gene (6 bases). Looked up from germline, CDR1 is SGHKS and CDR2 is YYEKEE (reference sequence). Deletions cut 4 bases from V and 5 bases from J, with 19 bases between. This CDR3 has 15 amino acids. CDR3 amino acids: CASSTRDFSLHEQYF. CDR3 DNA sequence: TGTGCCAGCAGCACACGGGACTTCTCCCTGCACGAGCAGTACTTC.

The DNA of the CDR3 is TGTGCCAGCAGCTCGCTTCGACAGGGAAGGGAAGTTGAAAAACTGTTTTTT. Translated, it gives CASSSLRQGREVEKLFF. The V and J genes are TRBV5-6 and TRBJ1-4; TRBD1 aligns across 7 bases. CDR3 length: 17 amino acids. Germline CDR1 and CDR2: SGHDT and YYEEEE. V was pared by 3 bases and J by 7 bases, with 15 bases of the junction left unmatched.